This passage covers 27 T cell receptor beta chains from one sample sequenced in a study of somatic mutations in cytotoxic T cells in rheumatoid arthritis. TCRdb's copy holds only in-frame clones and misses some; the assay was immunoSEQ multiplex PCR. Seen here are about 5,000 clones, 70% to 80% observed once, and the top ten hold roughly 28%. Material: CD8+ T cells sorted from blood. These receptors were taken from an adult with rheumatoid arthritis.

J is TRBJ1-2 and V is TRBV6-5, with a weak D call TRBD1 (5 bases). In germline, CDR1 is MNHEY, CDR2 SVGAGI. Trimming pared 5 bases from V and 11 bases from J, leaving 18 bases between. The CDR3 consists of 13 residues. The CDR3 loop reads CASSTAGPRGYTF. CDR3 DNA sequence: TGTGCCAGCAGTACCGCCGGGCCTAGGGGTTACACCTTC.

The V and J genes are TRBV4-1 and TRBJ2-6; 11 positions match TRBD1. The CDR3 is 21 amino acids. From germline, CDR1 is MGHRA and CDR2 YSYEKL. J lost 4 bases, V lost 3 bases, and 17 bases had no gene match. The CDR3 sequence: CASSHFLEGGQGANGANVLTF. CDR3 DNA: TGCGCCAGCAGCCACTTTTTGGAGGGAGGACAGGGGGCGAACGGGGCCAACGTCCTGACTTTC.

The chain has TRBV4-1 and TRBJ1-4; perhaps TRBD1 as D (5 bases). Germline V gene lookup returns CDR1 MGHRA and CDR2 YSYEKL. CDR3 length: 16 amino acids. V lost 1 base, J lost 6 bases, and 15 bases lay in between. The CDR3 protein is CASSQVWGTRDEKLFF. CDR3 in DNA: TGCGCCAGCAGCCAAGTGTGGGGGACGAGAGATGAAAAACTGTTTTTT.

In this sample, this clone turned up once. V and J are TRBV6-5 and TRBJ1-4; no firm D call. The germline CDR1 and CDR2 sequences are MNHEY and SVGAGI. This CDR3 is built from 13 residues. V was cut by 2 bases and J by 8 bases, with 9 bases left in between. The DNA of the CDR3 is TGTGCCAGCAGTTACGAGGGAGGGGAAAAACTGTTTTTT. Protein product: CASSYEGGEKLFF.

The rearrangement uses TRBV9 and TRBJ2-3; D is undetermined. Germline V gene lookup returns CDR1 SGDLS and CDR2 YYNGEE. The CDR3 loop spans 12 amino acids. Trimming cost V 3 bases and J 2 bases, with 4 bases left between them. In DNA, the CDR3 is TGTGCCAGCAGCGCGAACACAGATACGCAGTATTTT. Its protein is CASSANTDTQYF.

The chain recombines TRBV7-2 with TRBJ1-4; 9 bases map to TRBD1. Germline CDR1 SGHTA, CDR2 FQGNSA. The V gene end was trimmed by 4 bases and the J gene end by 6 bases; junction bases not matched to a gene: 3. This CDR3 is built from 14 residues. As DNA, the CDR3 is TGTGCCAGCAGCTCGACAGGGGGGGATGAAAAACTGTTTTTT. Translation gives CASSSTGGDEKLFF.

The J gene is TRBJ1-1, the V gene TRBV5-4; D ambiguous. This CDR3 comprises 14 residues. The germline gives CDR1 SGHNT, CDR2 YYREEE (reference sequence). V was pared by 0 bases and J by 7 bases, with 13 bases between. This CDR3 is CASSLDQSLFEAFF. In nucleotides, the CDR3 is TGTGCCAGCAGCTTGGACCAAAGCCTGTTTGAAGCTTTCTTT.

This clone was observed a handful of times. Other DNA sequences within the sample encode an identical CDR3. The chain uses TRBV5-6 and TRBJ2-2; D unresolved. The ends were cut back, 2 bases at V and 2 bases at J, with 4 bases in the middle. The CDR3 has 13 amino acids. Germline V gene data show CDR1 as SGHDT and CDR2 as YYEEEE. The CDR3: CASSLQNTGELFF. As DNA, the CDR3 is TGTGCCAGCAGCTTACAAAACACCGGGGAGCTGTTTTTT. The full variable domain, its missing parts supplied by reference TRBV5-6 and TRBJ2-2, is DAGVTQSPTHLIKTRGQQVTLRCSPKSGHDTVSWYQQALGQGPQFIFQYYEEEERQRGNFPDRFSGHQFPNYSSELNVNALLLGDSALYLCASSLQNTGELFFGEGSRLTVL.

This clone has a single count. The chain carries TRBV7-9 and TRBJ1-2; tentative D call: TRBD1 (6 bases). CDR3 length: 13 amino acids. CDR1 is SEHNR and CDR2 is FQNEAQ in the germline V gene (reference sequence). Deletions cut 5 bases from V and 3 bases from J, with 10 bases between. The CDR3 nucleotides read TGTGCCAGCAGCCAGACAGGAGACTATGGCTACACCTTC. Amino acid sequence: CASSQTGDYGYTF.

V gene TRBV7-9 combines with J gene TRBJ1-4, with D possibly being TRBD1 (6 bases). Germline lookup yields CDR1 SEHNR and CDR2 FQNEAQ (reference sequence). This CDR3 region has 16 residues. Between the trimmed V and J ends, which lost 5 bases and 8 bases, there was a span of 21 bases. Here the CDR3 reads CASSPWLQGGEEKLFF. The CDR3 region has the DNA TGTGCCAGCAGCCCATGGCTACAGGGTGGAGAGGAAAAACTGTTTTTT.

This clone was recorded a few times. The chain recombines TRBV28 with TRBJ1-1; D gene unclear. V was clipped by 5 bases and J by 3 bases, with 10 bases between them. Germline lookup yields CDR1 MDHEN and CDR2 SYDVKM. CDR3 length equals 13 residues. Here the CDR3 DNA reads TGTGCCAGCAGTAGAGTCATGGACACTGAAGCTTTCTTT. It specifies CASSRVMDTEAFF.

The chain employs TRBV14 and TRBJ2-7, with D tentatively TRBD2 (6 bases). Looked up from germline, CDR1 is SGHDN and CDR2 is FVKESK. The CDR3 runs to 15 residues. The germline V and J ends were trimmed by 0 bases and 6 bases, with 15 bases remaining between them. The CDR3, as DNA: TGTGCCAGCAGCCAAGATGCGTGGTCAGCGGGCGAGCAGTACTTC. Translating gives CASSQDAWSAGEQYF.

CDR3 amino acids: CASSLPTGVGELFF. The CDR3 nucleotides are TGTGCCAGCAGCTTGCCGACAGGGGTCGGGGAGCTGTTTTTT. The chain links TRBV5-6 to TRBJ2-2; 8 bases align to TRBD1. Germline CDR1 reads SGHDT; CDR2 reads YYEEEE. This CDR3 comprises 14 residues. Trimming at V came to 1 base and at J to 7 bases, leaving 3 bases not matched to a gene.

The genes are TRBV5-1 and TRBJ1-6; TRBD1 matches at 8 bases. The germline V gene has CDR1 SGHRS and CDR2 YFSETQ. The J segment lost 10 bases and the V segment lost 0 bases, leaving 6 bases of the junction unmatched. The CDR3 runs 15 residues. CDR3 loop: CASSLGGQERSPLHF. CDR3 DNA sequence: TGCGCCAGCAGCTTGGGGGGACAGGAGCGCTCACCCCTCCACTTT.

The chain employs TRBV4-1 and TRBJ1-2; D gene unclear. Germline loops: CDR1 MGHRA, CDR2 YSYEKL. Trimming stripped 8 bases from V and 2 bases from J, with 12 bases between. CDR3 size: 13 residues. CDR3 residues: CASHSTGNYGYTF. CDR3 nucleotide sequence: TGCGCCAGCCATTCTACGGGAAACTATGGCTACACCTTC.

The chain combines TRBV9 with TRBJ2-7; D is ambiguous. CDR3 length: 14 residues. The V end lost 0 bases, the J end lost 1 base, and 8 bases lay between the germline ends. CDR1 and CDR2 (germline): SGDLS, YYNGEE. CDR3 sequence (DNA): TGTGCCAGCAGCGTAGAGGCGGTTTCCTACGAGCAGTACTTC. The encoded protein is CASSVEAVSYEQYF.

The gene calls are TRBV11-1 and TRBJ2-3; the match to TRBD2 covers 14 bases. The CDR3 sequence is 19 residues long. V lost 2 bases and J lost 0; bases outside the gene matches: 7. Germline CDR1 reads SGHAT; CDR2 reads FQDESV (reference sequence). The CDR3 sequence: CASSLPPGLAGESTDTQYF. CDR3 coding DNA: TGTGCCAGCAGCTTACCCCCGGGACTAGCGGGGGAGAGCACAGATACGCAGTATTTT.

The chain recombines TRBV27 with TRBJ1-1, with D possibly TRBD1 on 6 matching bases. The length of the CDR3 is 13 residues. Germline lookup yields CDR1 MNHEY and CDR2 SMNVEV (reference sequence). Deletions cut 6 bases from V and 6 bases from J, with 14 bases between. The CDR3 DNA follows: TGTGCCAGCAGCTTGGGGACACTTTCTGAAGCTTTCTTT. Translation: CASSLGTLSEAFF.

The rearrangement uses TRBV28 and TRBJ1-2, with D unclear. Trimming took 2 bases from V and 4 from J, leaving 14 bases between them. The length of the CDR3 is 15 residues. Germline V CDR1 and CDR2: MDHEN, SYDVKM. DNA of the CDR3: TGTGCCAGCAGTTTAACGGAGGTCCCCGTCTATGGCTACACCTTC. It yields the protein CASSLTEVPVYGYTF.

The rearrangement uses TRBV4-1 and TRBJ1-5; no definite D call. V lost 3 bases to trimming and J lost 5 bases, with 8 bases between them. The CDR3 contains 13 residues. Germline CDR1 reads MGHRA; CDR2 reads YSYEKL. The CDR3 region is CASSHSVDQPQHF. In DNA form, the CDR3 reads TGCGCCAGCAGCCACTCGGTGGATCAGCCCCAGCATTTT.

The V and J genes are TRBV7-2 and TRBJ2-7, with D tentatively TRBD2 (5 bases). Trimming stripped 4 bases from V and 2 bases from J, with 15 bases between. This CDR3 has 15 amino acids. The V gene's germline CDR1 is SGHTA and CDR2 FQGNSA. The CDR3: CASSWPGHGTYEQYF. CDR3 sequence (DNA): TGTGCCAGCAGCTGGCCGGGCCACGGGACCTACGAGCAGTACTTC.

This clone is judged medium-sized. The chain couples TRBV4-2 to TRBJ1-2; D call uncertain. The germline V and J ends were trimmed by 0 bases and 4 bases, with 18 bases remaining between them. This CDR3 spans 17 amino acids. CDR1 is LGHNA and CDR2 is YNFKEQ in the germline V gene. The CDR3 DNA follows: TGTGCCAGCAGCCAAGACCAAGTGGGCAGCTCCTTCTATGGCTACACCTTC. Amino acids: CASSQDQVGSSFYGYTF.

The chain couples TRBV27 to TRBJ1-3; unclear D gene. Germline V gene sequence: CDR1 MNHEY, CDR2 SMNVEV (reference sequence). V was cut by 8 bases and J by 2 bases, with 7 bases left in between. This CDR3 spans 12 amino acids. In nucleotides, the CDR3 is TGTGCCAGCCTTCCTGCTGGAAACACCATATATTTT. Translating it yields CASLPAGNTIYF.

V is TRBV5-4 and J is TRBJ1-1; 8 nucleotides align to TRBD1. Germline-derived CDR1 and CDR2 are SGHNT and YYREEE (reference sequence). V dropped 2 bases and J dropped 4; count of bases not matched to a gene: 4. This CDR3 is 14 amino acids long. CDR3 coding DNA: TGTGCCAGCAGCTTTGACAGGGGCGCCACTGAAGCTTTCTTT. It is translated as CASSFDRGATEAFF.

The chain couples TRBV5-1 to TRBJ1-6; D gene uncertain. Germline CDR1 and CDR2: SGHRS and YFSETQ. CDR3 length: 14 residues. Trimming pared 0 bases from V and 10 bases from J, leaving 11 bases between. This CDR3 reads CASSLGPGSSPLHF. The CDR3, as DNA: TGCGCCAGCAGCTTGGGACCGGGATCGTCACCCCTCCACTTT.

J is TRBJ1-4 and V is TRBV19; D possibly corresponds to TRBD1 (5 bases). Germline lookup yields CDR1 LNHDA and CDR2 SQIVND (reference sequence). This CDR3 is built from 19 residues. The V end was cut by 5 bases, the J end by 6 bases, with 28 bases between. CDR3 DNA sequence: TGTGCCAGTAGTGCCCTCCGGCCCCGTCCCGGGGGATGGGATGAAAAACTGTTTTTT. Translating gives CASSALRPRPGGWDEKLFF. Full variable domain (outside the CDR3, taken from reference TRBV19 and TRBJ1-4): DGGITQSPKYLFRKEGQNVTLSCEQNLNHDAMYWYRQDPGQGLRLIYYSQIVNDFQKGDIAEGYSVSREKKESFPLTVTSAQKNPTAFYLCASSALRPRPGGWDEKLFFGSGTQLSVL.

The chain links TRBV6-5 to TRBJ2-2; D remains unclear. V gave up 10 bases and J gave up 8 bases, with 11 bases separating them. CDR1 is MNHEY and CDR2 is SVGAGI in the germline V gene. CDR3 length: 11 amino acids. The CDR3 sequence: CATRWGGELFF. CDR3 bases: TGTGCCACCCGATGGGGAGGGGAGCTGTTTTTT.